These 27 T cell receptor beta chains share one sample of origin, sequenced in a study of CD8+ T cells in alopecia areata. As the sequencing template, cDNA was produced by extracting RNA and reverse transcribing it. Assay used: immunoSEQ multiplex PCR; TCRdb lists only in-frame clones, some missing. The profile shows over 200,000 clones, over 60% of them singletons. Described treatment: oral pan-JAK inhibitor, 5-10 mg twice daily. The starting material was CD4+ T cells sorted from blood, obtained at week 4, from a patient treated with tofacitinib. The receptors derive from a human donor with alopecia areata.

This chain uses TRBV10-1 with TRBJ1-1; D not certain. V gave up 6 bases and J gave up 1 base, with 9 bases separating them. The CDR3 runs 13 residues. Germline values: CDR1 WNHNN, CDR2 SYGVQD (reference sequence). Here the CDR3 DNA reads TGCGCCAGCAGCCAGTCCAGGAACACTGAAGCTTTCTTT. This codes for CASSQSRNTEAFF.

V is TRBV28 and J is TRBJ2-2, with 8 bases that match TRBD1. Germline V gives CDR1 MDHEN, CDR2 SYDVKM. The CDR3 covers 14 residues. Trimming at V came to 6 bases and at J to 3 bases, leaving 3 bases not matched to a gene. The CDR3 DNA is TGTGCCAGCAGCTCGGGACAGGACACCGGGGAGCTGTTTTTT. Residues: CASSSGQDTGELFF.

V usage is TRBV6-5 and J usage is TRBJ1-1; 7 nucleotides align to TRBD1. V lost 10 bases and J lost 4; bases outside the gene matches: 12. This CDR3 has 14 amino acids. Germline values: CDR1 MNHEY, CDR2 SVGAGI. CDR3 nucleotide sequence: TGTGCCACCACCTATCCAGGGGGGGGCACTGAAGCTTTCTTT. It yields the protein CATTYPGGGTEAFF.

There are a few counts of this clone. The CDR3 region is CSVDVEGRSTDTQYF. Here the CDR3 DNA reads TGCAGCGTTGATGTTGAAGGCAGGAGCACAGATACGCAGTATTTT. This rearrangement joins TRBV29-1 to TRBJ2-3; D is unclear. Between the trimmed V and J ends, which lost 3 bases and 0 bases, there was a span of 13 bases. The CDR3 totals 15 residues. The germline CDR1 and CDR2 sequences are SQVTM and ANQGSEA.

The genes are TRBV30 and TRBJ2-1; tentative D call: TRBD1 (5 bases). Germline CDR1 GTSNPN, CDR2 SVGIG (reference sequence). Trimming pared 3 bases from V and 0 bases from J, leaving 9 bases between. The CDR3 sequence is 14 residues long. The CDR3 coding sequence is TGTGCCTGGAGGCGGACAAGCTCCTACAATGAGCAGTTCTTC. Residues: CAWRRTSSYNEQFF.

The CDR3 here is CSVRSGGTTEAFF. The CDR3 bases are TGCAGCGTTCGCAGTGGGGGGACTACTGAAGCTTTCTTT. The V gene is TRBV29-1, the J gene TRBJ1-1; perhaps TRBD1 as D (5 bases). The V end was cut by 5 bases, the J end by 5 bases, with 15 bases between. Germline values: CDR1 SQVTM, CDR2 ANQGSEA. The CDR3 sequence is 13 residues long. The whole variable domain, filled in from reference TRBV29-1 and TRBJ1-1, reads SAVISQKPSRDICQRGTSLTIQCQVDSQVTMMFWYRQQPGQSLTLIATANQGSEATYESGFVIDKFPISRPNLTFSTLTVSNMSPEDSSIYLCSVRSGGTTEAFFGQGTRLTVV.

The chain recombines TRBV29-1 with TRBJ2-1; 7 nucleotides align to TRBD2. Germline V lookup: CDR1 SQVTM, CDR2 ANQGSEA. J gave up 5 bases and V 7 bases, and 5 bases lay outside the gene matches. The CDR3 runs to 12 residues. This CDR3 is CSGPGTNNEQFF. The CDR3 DNA reads as TGCAGCGGACCCGGGACTAACAATGAGCAGTTCTTC.

This clone has a handful of counts. The chain links TRBV7-2 to TRBJ1-2, with D perhaps TRBD1 (6 bases). V was cut by 4 bases and J by 6 bases, with 15 bases left in between. The CDR3 covers 14 residues. The V gene's germline CDR1 is SGHTA and CDR2 FQGNSA. The DNA for the CDR3 is TGTGCCAGCAGCTCAACACGGGGGCTGAATGGCTACACCTTC. Encoded protein: CASSSTRGLNGYTF.

The gene calls are TRBV5-1 and TRBJ2-3; 7 bases fit TRBD1. Germline values: CDR1 SGHRS, CDR2 YFSETQ. V was pared by 1 base and J by 4 bases, with 3 bases of the junction left unmatched. This CDR3 is built from 14 residues. In DNA form, the CDR3 reads TGCGCCAGCAGCTTGTCGACAGGGCCAGATACGCAGTATTTT. Translating it yields CASSLSTGPDTQYF.

V usage is TRBV5-1 and J usage is TRBJ1-2; 7 nucleotides align to TRBD1. V shed 1 base, J shed 3 bases, and the junction held 3 bases outside the gene matches. The CDR3 loop spans 14 amino acids. CDR1 is SGHRS and CDR2 is YFSETQ in the germline V gene. The CDR3 DNA is TGCGCCAGCAGCTTGACAGGGGTTGACTATGGCTACACCTTC. This encodes CASSLTGVDYGYTF.

CDR3 in amino acids: CASSFLDRGNGELFF. The CDR3, as DNA: TGTGCCAGCAGTTTCCTTGACAGGGGAAACGGGGAGCTGTTTTTT. The chain carries TRBV28 and TRBJ2-2, with TRBD1 matching 8 bases. V lost 3 bases and J lost 7; bases outside the gene matches: 7. Per the germline V gene, CDR1 is MDHEN and CDR2 is SYDVKM. The CDR3 has 15 residues.

This clone has a handful of counts. The chain links TRBV30 to TRBJ2-3; 9 bases agree with TRBD2. Germline V CDR1 and CDR2: GTSNPN, SVGIG (reference sequence). The CDR3 runs to 18 residues. After removal of 1 base from V and 0 bases from J, the junction contained 11 bases not matched to a gene. The CDR3 DNA sequence: TGTGCCTGGAGTGACGCGGGGGGGGCCGACTCTAGCACAGATACGCAGTATTTT. It specifies CAWSDAGGADSSTDTQYF. Complete variable domain (other parts from reference TRBV30 and TRBJ2-3): SQTIHQWPATLVQPVGSPLSLECTVEGTSNPNLYWYRQAAGRGLQLLFYSVGIGQISSEVPQNLSASRPQDRQFILSSKKLLLSDSGFYLCAWSDAGGADSSTDTQYFGPGTRLTVL.

A remark on this clone: The sample carries other DNA sequences with the same CDR3. The chain is built from TRBV9 and TRBJ2-1, with 8 bases aligning to TRBD1. In germline, CDR1 is SGDLS, CDR2 YYNGEE. Trimming at V came to 2 bases and at J to 1 base, leaving 2 bases not matched to a gene. The CDR3 has 15 amino acids. The CDR3 protein is CASSVGQGSYNEQFF. In DNA form, the CDR3 reads TGTGCCAGCAGCGTCGGACAGGGTTCCTACAATGAGCAGTTCTTC.

The chain links TRBV27 to TRBJ1-6; D is perhaps TRBD1 (6 bases). V was trimmed by 6 bases and J by 9 bases, leaving 12 bases between them. The CDR3 runs to 13 residues. Germline V gene lookup returns CDR1 MNHEY and CDR2 SMNVEV (reference sequence). CDR3 nucleotide sequence: TGTGCCAGCAGGCCAGGGGTGAGTTCACCCCTCCACTTT. Protein sequence: CASRPGVSSPLHF.

For the CDR3, the DNA is TGTGCCATCAGTGGAGGGGAAGCAGATACGCAGTATTTT. This gives the protein CAISGGEADTQYF. This chain uses TRBV10-3 with TRBJ2-3; the D call may be TRBD1 or TRBD2 (5 bases each). Trimming left V 4 bases short and J 4 bases short, with 9 bases between. The length of the CDR3 is 13 residues. Germline V gene data show CDR1 as ENHRY and CDR2 as SYGVKD.

The rearrangement links TRBV19 to TRBJ2-1; 9 bases line up with TRBD2. This CDR3 is 16 amino acids long. Unmatched junction bases numbered 5, after V lost 5 bases and J lost 0 bases. CDR1 and CDR2 (germline): LNHDA, SQIVND (reference sequence). This chain's CDR3 is CASSVTSGSSYNEQFF. In DNA form, the CDR3 reads TGTGCCAGTAGTGTGACTAGCGGTAGCTCCTACAATGAGCAGTTCTTC.

The chain couples TRBV29-1 to TRBJ1-5; TRBD1 might be the D (5 bases). The CDR3 covers 11 residues. Trimming stripped 7 bases from V and 7 bases from J, with 11 bases between. The germline V gene encodes CDR1 SQVTM and CDR2 ANQGSEA. The CDR3 sequence is CSAGPSQPQHF. The CDR3 coding sequence is TGCAGCGCGGGGCCCAGCCAGCCCCAGCATTTT. Full variable domain (rest looked up from reference TRBV29-1 and TRBJ1-5): SAVISQKPSRDICQRGTSLTIQCQVDSQVTMMFWYRQQPGQSLTLIATANQGSEATYESGFVIDKFPISRPNLTFSTLTVSNMSPEDSSIYLCSAGPSQPQHFGDGTRLSIL.

The V and J genes are TRBV29-1 and TRBJ2-2; a weak D match, TRBD2 (5 bases). The germline gives CDR1 SQVTM, CDR2 ANQGSEA. The CDR3 runs 13 residues. The V gene lost 3 bases and the J gene lost 4 bases, with 9 bases spanning the gap. DNA for the CDR3: TGCAGCGTTGAGTCCGGGGTCACCGGGGAGCTGTTTTTT. Translated, it gives CSVESGVTGELFF.

With respect to this clone: Distinct nucleotide sequences in the sample also encode this CDR3. The CDR3 bases are TGCGCCAGCAGCTTGGGCCTGGACACAGATACGCAGTATTTT. Amino acids: CASSLGLDTDTQYF. The chain has TRBV5-1 and TRBJ2-3; no definite D call. Germline CDR1 is SGHRS and CDR2 is YFSETQ. The ends were cut back, 0 bases at V and 2 bases at J, with 7 bases in the middle. This CDR3 region has 14 residues.

The V and J genes are TRBV7-9 and TRBJ1-2; D unresolved. Between the trimmed V and J ends, which lost 7 bases and 2 bases, there was a span of 11 bases. This CDR3 region has 13 residues. Germline values: CDR1 SEHNR, CDR2 FQNEAQ (reference sequence). CDR3 nucleotides: TGTGCCAGCACCCGGGCCCGGAACTATGGCTACACCTTC. Translated, it gives CASTRARNYGYTF.

A note on this clone: In the same sample, other DNA sequences code for this CDR3. This chain joins TRBV5-1 and TRBJ2-2; D unresolved. This CDR3 is 14 amino acids long. CDR1 and CDR2 from the germline V gene are SGHRS and YFSETQ. V was cut by 2 bases and J by 0 bases, with 5 bases left in between. The CDR3 nucleotides read TGCGCCAGCAGCTTCATACCGAACACCGGGGAGCTGTTTTTT. Translation gives CASSFIPNTGELFF.

The genes are TRBV30 and TRBJ1-2, with a tentative D call TRBD1 (5 bases). The V end lost 2 bases, the J end lost 2 bases, and 9 bases lay between the germline ends. CDR1 and CDR2 (germline): GTSNPN, SVGIG (reference sequence). CDR3 size: 13 residues. This CDR3 reads CAWSRGSNYGYTF. CDR3 DNA: TGTGCCTGGAGTCGGGGCAGCAACTATGGCTACACCTTC.

V gene TRBV10-3 combines with J gene TRBJ1-5; TRBD1 agrees at 8 bases. This CDR3 spans 13 amino acids. Germline lookup yields CDR1 ENHRY and CDR2 SYGVKD. The junction had 3 bases not matched to a gene; V was cut back by 6 bases and J by 5 bases. The CDR3 nucleotides read TGTGCCATCAGCCAGGACAGGGATCAGCCCCAGCATTTT. Encoded protein: CAISQDRDQPQHF.

This sequence joins TRBV7-2 and TRBJ2-1; D unclear. The CDR3 is made up of 14 amino acids. V was pared by 1 base and J by 6 bases, with 10 bases between. The germline CDR1 and CDR2 sequences are SGHTA and FQGNSA. CDR3 DNA: TGTGCCAGCAGCTTAGGTAGGGAAAGCAATGAGCAGTTCTTC. Its protein product is CASSLGRESNEQFF.

This clone was observed a single time. V and J are TRBV30 and TRBJ1-2; D is unresolved. Per the germline V gene, CDR1 is GTSNPN and CDR2 is SVGIG (reference sequence). Between the trimmed V and J ends, which lost 5 bases and 8 bases, there was a span of 18 bases. The CDR3 length is 13 residues. The CDR3 region is CAWLWTALGGYTF. The CDR3 bases are TGTGCCTGGCTTTGGACGGCTCTGGGAGGCTACACCTTC. Full variable domain (rest looked up from reference TRBV30 and TRBJ1-2): SQTIHQWPATLVQPVGSPLSLECTVEGTSNPNLYWYRQAAGRGLQLLFYSVGIGQISSEVPQNLSASRPQDRQFILSSKKLLLSDSGFYLCAWLWTALGGYTFGSGTRLTVV.

The chain uses TRBV10-3 and TRBJ2-5, with 8 bases lining up with TRBD2. The CDR3 extends over 13 amino acids. J lost 1 base, V lost 7 bases, and 2 bases had no gene match. Germline CDR1 is ENHRY and CDR2 is SYGVKD. The CDR3 spells CAIKSGSQETQYF. CDR3 nucleotides: TGTGCCATCAAAAGCGGGAGCCAAGAGACCCAGTACTTC.

The sample holds a few counts of this clone. The CDR3 bases are TGTGCCAGCAGCTTAGCGAACGCAGTTCGTCCCACCTTC. Protein product: CASSLANAVRPTF. V and J are TRBV7-2 and TRBJ1-2; D gene ambiguous. V shed 0 bases and J shed 13 bases, with 15 bases lying between them. Germline lookup yields CDR1 SGHTA and CDR2 FQGNSA. The CDR3 spans 13 residues.